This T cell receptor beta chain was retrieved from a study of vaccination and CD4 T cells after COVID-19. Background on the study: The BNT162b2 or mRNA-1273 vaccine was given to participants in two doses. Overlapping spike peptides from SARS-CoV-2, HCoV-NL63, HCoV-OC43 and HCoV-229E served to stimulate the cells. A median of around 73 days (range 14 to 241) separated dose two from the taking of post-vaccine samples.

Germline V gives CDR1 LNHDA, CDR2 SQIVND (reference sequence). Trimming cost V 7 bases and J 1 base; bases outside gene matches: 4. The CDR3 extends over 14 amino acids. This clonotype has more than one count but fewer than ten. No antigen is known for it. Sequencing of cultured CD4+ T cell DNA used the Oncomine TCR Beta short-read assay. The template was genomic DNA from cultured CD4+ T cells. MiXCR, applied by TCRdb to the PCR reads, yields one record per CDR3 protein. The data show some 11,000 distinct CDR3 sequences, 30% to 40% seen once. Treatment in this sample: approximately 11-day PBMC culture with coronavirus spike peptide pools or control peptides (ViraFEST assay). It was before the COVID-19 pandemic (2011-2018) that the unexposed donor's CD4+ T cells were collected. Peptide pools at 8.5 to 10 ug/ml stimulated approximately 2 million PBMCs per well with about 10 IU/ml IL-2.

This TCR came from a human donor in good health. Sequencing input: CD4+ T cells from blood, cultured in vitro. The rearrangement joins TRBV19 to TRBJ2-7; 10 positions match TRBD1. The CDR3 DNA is TGTGCCAGTATGGGGACAGGGGCATCCTACGAGCAGTACTTC. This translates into CASMGTGASYEQYF.